The clone carrying this T cell receptor beta chain was found once. This record comes from a study of cytomegalovirus exposure and HLA in healthy donors. The PCR employed 60 Vbeta primers together with 13 Jbeta primers. This table comes from immunoSEQ multiplex PCR, and its TCRdb copy is limited to in-frame clones, with some not included. The sample includes approximately 150,000 clones, around 85% of them seen just once. Sequenced: PBMCs. The clonotype originates from a human donor in good health.

For the CDR3, the DNA is TGTGCCAGCAGCAGAAGCTCCGGGCAGGGCCACGAGCAGTACTTC. This encodes CASSRSSGQGHEQYF. The gene calls are TRBV6-1 and TRBJ2-7; D might be TRBD1 (5 bases). This CDR3 has 15 residues. With 6 bases removed from V and 5 bases from J, the gap between germline ends came to 20 bases. CDR1 is MNHNS and CDR2 is SASEGT in the germline V gene.